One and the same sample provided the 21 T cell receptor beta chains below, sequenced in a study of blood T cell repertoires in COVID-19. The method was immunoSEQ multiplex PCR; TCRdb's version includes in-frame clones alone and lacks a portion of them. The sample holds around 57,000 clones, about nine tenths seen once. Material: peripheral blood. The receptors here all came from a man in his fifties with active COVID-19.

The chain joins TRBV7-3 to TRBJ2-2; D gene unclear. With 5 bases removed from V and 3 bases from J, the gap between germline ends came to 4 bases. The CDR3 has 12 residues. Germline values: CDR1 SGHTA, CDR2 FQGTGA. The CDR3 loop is CASSPYTGELFF. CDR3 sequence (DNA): TGTGCCAGCAGCCCGTACACCGGGGAGCTGTTTTTT.

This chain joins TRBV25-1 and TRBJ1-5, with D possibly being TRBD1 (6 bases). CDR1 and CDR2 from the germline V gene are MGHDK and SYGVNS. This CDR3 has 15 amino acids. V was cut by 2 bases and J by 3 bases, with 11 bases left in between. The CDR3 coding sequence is TGTGCCAGCAGTGAAGCAGGGGCTTCCAATCAGCCCCAGCATTTT. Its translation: CASSEAGASNQPQHF.

CDR3 sequence (DNA): TGTGCCAGCAGTTTACGGGGAACTCGGAGCAATGAGCAGTTCTTC. Translated: CASSLRGTRSNEQFF. The chain has TRBV28 and TRBJ2-1; a possible D gene is TRBD2 (5 bases). Looked up from germline, CDR1 is MDHEN and CDR2 is SYDVKM. V was trimmed by 2 bases and J by 6 bases, leaving 14 bases between them. This CDR3 contains 15 residues.

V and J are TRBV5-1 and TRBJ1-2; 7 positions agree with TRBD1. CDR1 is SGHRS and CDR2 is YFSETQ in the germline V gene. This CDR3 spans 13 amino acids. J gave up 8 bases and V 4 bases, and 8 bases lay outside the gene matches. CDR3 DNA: TGCGCCAGCAGCAAGACAGGGTCGGGAGGCTACACCTTC. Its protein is CASSKTGSGGYTF.

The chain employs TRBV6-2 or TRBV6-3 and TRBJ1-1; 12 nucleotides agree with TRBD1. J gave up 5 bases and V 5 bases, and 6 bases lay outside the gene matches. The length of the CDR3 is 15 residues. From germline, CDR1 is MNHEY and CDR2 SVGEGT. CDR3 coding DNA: TGTGCCAGCAGTCCCGGGACAGGGGGCGGTACTGAAGCTTTCTTT. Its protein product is CASSPGTGGGTEAFF.

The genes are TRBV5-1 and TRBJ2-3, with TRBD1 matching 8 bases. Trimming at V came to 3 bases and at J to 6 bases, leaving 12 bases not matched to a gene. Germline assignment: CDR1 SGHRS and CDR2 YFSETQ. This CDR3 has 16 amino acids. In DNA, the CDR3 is TGCGCCAGCAGCTCCGGGACAGGACGATTTTCGGATACGCAGTATTTT. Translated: CASSSGTGRFSDTQYF.

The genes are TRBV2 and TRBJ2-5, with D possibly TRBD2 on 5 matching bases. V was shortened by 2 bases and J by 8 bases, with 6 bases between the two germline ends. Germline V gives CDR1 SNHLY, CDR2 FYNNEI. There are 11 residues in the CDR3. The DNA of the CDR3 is TGTGCCAGCAGTGAAACGGGAACCCAGTACTTC. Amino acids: CASSETGTQYF.

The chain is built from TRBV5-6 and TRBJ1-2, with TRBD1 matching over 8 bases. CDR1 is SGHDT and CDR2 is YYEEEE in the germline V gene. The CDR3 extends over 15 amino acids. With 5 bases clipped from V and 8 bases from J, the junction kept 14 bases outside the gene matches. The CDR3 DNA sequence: TGTGCCAGCAGACCAAGACAGGGGTCGGATTGGGGCTACACCTTC. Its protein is CASRPRQGSDWGYTF.

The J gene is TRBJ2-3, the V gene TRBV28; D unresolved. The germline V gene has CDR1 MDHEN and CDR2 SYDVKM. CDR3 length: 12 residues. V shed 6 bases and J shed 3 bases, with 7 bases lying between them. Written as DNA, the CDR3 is TGTGCCAGCAGCCTTTTAACAGATACGCAGTATTTT. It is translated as CASSLLTDTQYF. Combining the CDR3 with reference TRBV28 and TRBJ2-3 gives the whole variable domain DVKVTQSSRYLVKRTGEKVFLECVQDMDHENMFWYRQDPGLGLRLIYFSYDVKMKEKGDIPEGYSVSREKKERFSLILESASTNQTSMYLCASSLLTDTQYFGPGTRLTVL.

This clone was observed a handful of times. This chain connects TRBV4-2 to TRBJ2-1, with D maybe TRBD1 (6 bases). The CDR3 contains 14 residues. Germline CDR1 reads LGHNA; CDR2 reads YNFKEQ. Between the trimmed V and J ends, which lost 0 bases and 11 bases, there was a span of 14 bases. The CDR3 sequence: CASSQEGGSRQQFF. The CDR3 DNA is TGTGCCAGCAGCCAAGAAGGGGGATCAAGACAGCAGTTCTTC.

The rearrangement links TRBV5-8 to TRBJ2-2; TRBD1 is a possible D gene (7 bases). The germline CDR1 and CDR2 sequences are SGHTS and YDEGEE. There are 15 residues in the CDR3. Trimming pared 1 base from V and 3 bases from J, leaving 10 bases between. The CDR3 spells CASSLQGGYTGELFF. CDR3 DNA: TGTGCCAGCAGCTTGCAGGGGGGTTACACCGGGGAGCTGTTTTTT. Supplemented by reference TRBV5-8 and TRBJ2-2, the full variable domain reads EAGVTQSPTHLIKTRGQQATLRCSPISGHTSVYWYQQALGLGLQFLLWYDEGEERNRGNFPPRFSGRQFPNYSSELNVNALELEDSALYLCASSLQGGYTGELFFGEGSRLTVL.

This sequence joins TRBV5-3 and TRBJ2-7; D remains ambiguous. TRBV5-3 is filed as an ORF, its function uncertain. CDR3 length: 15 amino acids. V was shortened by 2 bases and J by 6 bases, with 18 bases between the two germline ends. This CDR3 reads CARSFRIGGPCEQYF. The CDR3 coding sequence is TGTGCCAGAAGCTTCCGGATCGGCGGCCCCTGCGAGCAGTACTTC.

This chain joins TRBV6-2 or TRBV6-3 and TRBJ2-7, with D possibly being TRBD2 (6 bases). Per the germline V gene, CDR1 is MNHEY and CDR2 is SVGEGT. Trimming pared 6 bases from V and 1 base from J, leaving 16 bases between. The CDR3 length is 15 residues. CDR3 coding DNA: TGTGCCAGCAGCCGTAGACTAGGTGGATCCTACGAGCAGTACTTC. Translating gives CASSRRLGGSYEQYF.

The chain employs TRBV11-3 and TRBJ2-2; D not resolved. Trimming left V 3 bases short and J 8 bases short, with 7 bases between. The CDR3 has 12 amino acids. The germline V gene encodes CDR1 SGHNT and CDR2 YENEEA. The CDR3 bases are TGTGCCAGCAGCTTCCCCCCTGGGGAGCTGTTTTTT. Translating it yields CASSFPPGELFF.

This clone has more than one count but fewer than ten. Here the CDR3 reads CASSRGLFSGNTIYF. Here the CDR3 DNA reads TGTGCCAGTAGTCGTGGCCTCTTCTCTGGAAACACCATATATTTT. This rearrangement joins TRBV19 to TRBJ1-3, with D unclear. Germline V CDR1 and CDR2: LNHDA, SQIVND (reference sequence). The V end lost 5 bases, the J end lost 0 bases, and 11 bases lay between the germline ends. This CDR3 has 15 amino acids.

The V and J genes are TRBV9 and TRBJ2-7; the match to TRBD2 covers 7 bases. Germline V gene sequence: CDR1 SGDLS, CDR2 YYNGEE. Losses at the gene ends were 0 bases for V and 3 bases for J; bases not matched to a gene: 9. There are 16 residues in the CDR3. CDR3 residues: CASSVGAGGRNYEQYF. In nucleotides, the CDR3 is TGTGCCAGCAGCGTAGGAGCCGGGGGGAGGAACTACGAGCAGTACTTC.

The CDR3 region is CASSQKIVTSGRGNEQFF. CDR3 DNA sequence: TGCGCCAGCAGCCAGAAGATCGTCACTAGCGGGAGGGGCAATGAGCAGTTCTTC. This chain uses TRBV4-1 with TRBJ2-1; 13 bases are shared with TRBD2. This CDR3 region has 18 residues. Trimming at V came to 3 bases and at J to 6 bases, leaving 11 bases not matched to a gene. Germline loops: CDR1 MGHRA, CDR2 YSYEKL.

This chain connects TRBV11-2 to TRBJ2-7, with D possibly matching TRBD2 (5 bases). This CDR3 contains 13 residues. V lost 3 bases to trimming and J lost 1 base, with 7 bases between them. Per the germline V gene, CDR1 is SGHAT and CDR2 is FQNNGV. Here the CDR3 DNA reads TGTGCCAGCAGCTTTAGCGCGTCCTACGAGCAGTACTTC. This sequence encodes CASSFSASYEQYF.

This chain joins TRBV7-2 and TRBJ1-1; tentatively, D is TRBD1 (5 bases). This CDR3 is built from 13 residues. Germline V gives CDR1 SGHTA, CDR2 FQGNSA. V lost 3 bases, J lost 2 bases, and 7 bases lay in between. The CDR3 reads CASSLQGNTEAFF. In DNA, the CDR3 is TGTGCCAGCAGCTTGCAGGGAAACACTGAAGCTTTCTTT.

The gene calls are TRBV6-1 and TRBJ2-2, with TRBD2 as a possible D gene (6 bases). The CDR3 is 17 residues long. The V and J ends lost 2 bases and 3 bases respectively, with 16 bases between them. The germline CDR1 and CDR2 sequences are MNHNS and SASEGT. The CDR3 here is CASSEFGRGSDTGELFF. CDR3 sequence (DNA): TGTGCCAGCAGTGAATTCGGGCGGGGCTCTGACACCGGGGAGCTGTTTTTT.

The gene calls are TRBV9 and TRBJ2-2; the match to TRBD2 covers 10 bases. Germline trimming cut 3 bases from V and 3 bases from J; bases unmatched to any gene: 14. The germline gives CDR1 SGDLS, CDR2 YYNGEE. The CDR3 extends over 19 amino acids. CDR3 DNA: TGTGCCAGCAGCGAAAGGCCGGGACTAGCGCCCCGGGACACCGGGGAGCTGTTTTTT. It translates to CASSERPGLAPRDTGELFF.